Shown below are 9 T cell receptor beta chains from a single sample sequenced in a study of T cell repertoires in cytomegalovirus infection. Antigens of these TCRs are unknown. TCRdb passed the reads through MiXCR, listing each CDR3 protein once. The table records 900,000 to 950,000 distinct CDR3 sequences, more than 25% of them present only once. The sample in question was cultured CD8+ T cells from PBMCs, obtained from culture after CMV antigen stimulation. The receptors originated from a human donor in good health (CMV status not recorded). Some clones in this sample may be carry-over from other donors' samples.

This clonotype was seen only a few times. The chain carries TRBV28 and TRBJ1-4; D unclear. The V gene's germline CDR1 is MDHEN and CDR2 SYDVKM. The CDR3 is 14 amino acids. The V end was cut by 3 bases, the J end by 5 bases, with 10 bases between. CDR3 loop: CASSFWQENEKLFF. The CDR3, as DNA: TGTGCCAGCAGTTTCTGGCAGGAGAATGAAAAACTGTTTTTT.

This clonotype was seen ten or more times. The J gene is TRBJ1-5, the V gene TRBV19; 7 positions agree with TRBD1. The V gene end was trimmed by 6 bases and the J gene end by 1 base; junction bases not matched to a gene: 6. Germline lookup yields CDR1 LNHDA and CDR2 SQIVND (reference sequence). The CDR3 loop spans 15 amino acids. CDR3 region: CASRENRGSNQPQHF. CDR3 coding DNA: TGTGCCAGTAGGGAAAACAGGGGAAGCAATCAGCCCCAGCATTTT.

The chain has TRBV18 and TRBJ2-5; the match to TRBD1 covers 12 bases. Germline CDR1 and CDR2: KGHSH and LQKENI. CDR3 size: 16 residues. The V segment lost 1 base and the J segment 4 bases; nucleotides outside the gene matches: 4. The CDR3 loop is CASSPRDRGLRETQYF. The CDR3 DNA sequence: TGTGCCAGCTCACCACGGGACAGGGGGCTACGAGAGACCCAGTACTTC.

This clonotype was recorded many times. In DNA, the CDR3 is TGTGCCAGCAGCACCGAGGGACTAGCGGGAGAGACCCAGTACTTC. It encodes CASSTEGLAGETQYF. The chain uses TRBV11-2 and TRBJ2-5; 12 nucleotides match TRBD2. With V trimmed by 5 bases and J by 4 bases, 5 bases remained unmatched. The CDR3 spans 15 residues. From germline, CDR1 is SGHAT and CDR2 FQNNGV.

In nucleotides, the CDR3 is TGTGCCAGTAGCCCTTCGGGAGTTATCGGCTACACCTTC. Protein: CASSPSGVIGYTF. The V gene is TRBV19, the J gene TRBJ1-2; unclear D gene. V was clipped by 6 bases and J by 8 bases, with 16 bases between them. The CDR3 sequence is 13 residues long. CDR1 LNHDA and CDR2 SQIVND come from the germline V gene (reference sequence).

A few counts support this clonotype. The chain recombines TRBV7-2 with TRBJ2-1; 7 nucleotides agree with TRBD1. The CDR3 runs 17 residues. The germline V gene has CDR1 SGHTA and CDR2 FQGNSA. Germline trimming cut 2 bases from V and 8 bases from J; bases unmatched to any gene: 15. The CDR3 sequence is CASSLKADRDGIDEQFF. The CDR3 bases are TGTGCCAGCAGCTTAAAGGCCGACAGGGACGGTATCGATGAGCAGTTCTTC.

This rearrangement joins TRBV19 to TRBJ1-3; 7 nucleotides line up with TRBD1. Germline CDR1 reads LNHDA; CDR2 reads SQIVND (reference sequence). V lost 2 bases and J lost 2; bases outside the gene matches: 15. The CDR3 consists of 19 residues. DNA for the CDR3: TGTGCCAGTAGTATATGGGGGAACCGGGACAGAAGGCCTGGAAACACCATATATTTT. It yields the protein CASSIWGNRDRRPGNTIYF.

This chain links TRBV11-2 with TRBJ2-5; 8 nucleotides match TRBD2. Germline values: CDR1 SGHAT, CDR2 FQNNGV. The CDR3 is made up of 15 amino acids. Germline trimming cut 6 bases from V and 2 bases from J; bases unmatched to any gene: 8. CDR3 in amino acids: CASRGTGGGQETQYF. DNA of the CDR3: TGTGCCAGCAGGGGGACGGGCGGGGGGCAAGAGACCCAGTACTTC.

For this clonotype: A much larger clone lies a single base off, so this may be a read error. The rearrangement uses TRBV7-6 and TRBJ1-1; tentatively, D is TRBD1 (5 bases). Germline CDR1 SGHVS, CDR2 FNYEAQ. CDR3 size: 14 residues. CDR3 nucleotides: TGTGCCAGCAGCTGGACCAGGGAGAACACTAAAGCTTTCTTT. Its translation is CASSWTRENTKAFF.